Each of the 2 T cell receptor beta chains below was sequenced from the same sample in a study of CD8 T cells in Susac syndrome. The authors reverse transcribed about 0.45 to 1 ug RNA with random hexamers. TCRdb used MiXCR to reprocess the immunoSEQ multiplex PCR reads, holding one entry per CDR3 protein. In the table there are 300,000 to 350,000 distinct CDR3 sequences, about 92% of which are singletons. Material for sequencing was CD4+ T cells from PBMCs. All receptors come from a human donor with multiple sclerosis.

This rearrangement joins TRBV3-1 to TRBJ2-1, with TRBD1 as a possible D gene (6 bases). V was cut by 0 bases and J by 6 bases, with 12 bases left in between. Germline lookup yields CDR1 LGHDT and CDR2 YNNKEL (reference sequence). This CDR3 is 15 amino acids long. DNA for the CDR3: TGTGCCAGCAGCCAAGAGGGTTTAGGGGGCAATGAGCAGTTCTTC. This sequence encodes CASSQEGLGGNEQFF.

This clonotype was recorded only once. J is TRBJ2-7 and V is TRBV29-1; the D is unclear. This CDR3 contains 13 residues. Deletions cut 5 bases from V and 4 bases from J, with 15 bases between. Germline V gene data show CDR1 as SQVTM and CDR2 as ANQGSEA. CDR3 in DNA: TGCAGCGTTACTCCCACGACCGGGTACGAGCAGTACTTC. It yields the protein CSVTPTTGYEQYF.